Shown below are 21 T cell receptor beta chains from a single sample sequenced in a study of human T cells and chemical hapten exposure (dated by TCRdb to the early 2020s). According to the study, the label for this sample's time point signals: patch test 3, about 24 weeks after DPC sensitization. The treatment or condition label here, explained by the study, means: therapeutic diphenylcyclopropenone sensitization with weekly scalp DPC. Library preparation was by RACE. Instrument on record: NextSeq 500. In-frame beta chains were kept once TCRdb had trimmed the public reads at Q25 with fastp and called clones with MiXCR. Rows are combined by CDR3 protein, so each entry shows the most common genes and DNA. The sample records about 190,000 distinct CDR3 sequences, 20% to 25% of which are singletons. The ten top clones hold roughly 2.5% of the sample. The sample consisted of whole blood, taken in connection with sensitization to the hapten diphenylcyclopropenone (DPC). The receptors derive from a middle-aged woman with alopecia areata. Some clones in this sample may be carry-over from other donors' samples.

This clonotype was recorded a few times. The chain employs TRBV5-1 and TRBJ2-6; D uncertain. The CDR3 consists of 13 residues. Trimming left V 8 bases short and J 1 base short, with 7 bases between. Germline V gives CDR1 SGHRS, CDR2 YFSETQ. The CDR3 nucleotides read TGCGCCAGTTTCGAATCTGGGGCCAACGTCCTGACTTTC. Translated, it gives CASFESGANVLTF.

The chain is built from TRBV2 and TRBJ2-1; no firm D call. Trimming took off 2 bases at V and 0 bases at J, with 5 bases between the two ends. Germline CDR1 reads SNHLY; CDR2 reads FYNNEI. This CDR3 region has 14 residues. The CDR3 region is CASSELSSYNEQFF. As DNA, the CDR3 is TGTGCCAGCAGTGAACTGTCCTCCTACAATGAGCAGTTCTTC.

Only one count was recorded for this clonotype. The chain links TRBV15 to TRBJ2-5; D is uncertain. CDR1 is LNHNV, CDR2 YYDKDF, per germline (reference sequence). With 0 bases removed from V and 1 base from J, the gap between germline ends came to 9 bases. The CDR3 has 15 amino acids. CDR3 sequence: CATSRDKRSQETQYF. The CDR3 bases are TGTGCCACCAGCAGAGATAAACGGAGCCAAGAGACCCAGTACTTC.

The chain links TRBV20-1 to TRBJ2-3; TRBD2 matches at 13 bases. CDR1 is DFQATT and CDR2 is SNEGSKA in the germline V gene (reference sequence). The V and J ends lost 6 bases and 3 bases, in that order; junction bases with no gene match: 6. This CDR3 is built from 15 residues. CDR3 region: CSAALAGGRTDTQYF. CDR3 DNA: TGCAGTGCAGCACTAGCGGGAGGGCGAACAGATACGCAGTATTTT.

The table lists this clonotype with a few counts. The V and J genes are TRBV5-1 and TRBJ2-3; D is perhaps TRBD2 (6 bases). The V gene's germline CDR1 is SGHRS and CDR2 YFSETQ. This CDR3 is built from 14 residues. Trimming stripped 0 bases from V and 6 bases from J, with 11 bases between. The CDR3, as DNA: TGCGCCAGCAGCTTGGGTTCCGGGAGCGATACGCAGTATTTT. Protein: CASSLGSGSDTQYF. The full variable domain, rest sourced from reference TRBV5-1 and TRBJ2-3, is KAGVTQTPRYLIKTRGQQVTLSCSPISGHRSVSWYQQTPGQGLQFLFEYFSETQRNKGNFPGRFSGRQFSNSRSEMNVSTLELGDSALYLCASSLGSGSDTQYFGPGTRLTVL.

V gene TRBV4-3 combines with J gene TRBJ2-7, with 8 bases identical to TRBD1. There are 15 residues in the CDR3. Trimming at V came to 4 bases and at J to 2 bases, leaving 7 bases not matched to a gene. Germline CDR1 and CDR2: LGHNA and YSLEER. For the CDR3, the DNA is TGCGCCAGCAGCCCTCAAACAGGGGGGCCCTACGAGCAGTACTTC. This encodes CASSPQTGGPYEQYF.

The sample holds a few counts of this clonotype. The chain combines TRBV12-3 or TRBV12-4 with TRBJ2-7; D remains ambiguous. The germline V and J ends were trimmed by 6 bases and 3 bases, with 9 bases remaining between them. This CDR3 region has 12 residues. CDR3 DNA: TGTGCCAGCAGGAAAACCCGCTACGAGCAGTACTTC. Amino acids: CASRKTRYEQYF.

The rearrangement links TRBV12-3 or TRBV12-4 to TRBJ1-1; 7 bases agree with TRBD1. With 3 bases clipped from V and 8 bases from J, the junction kept 9 bases outside the gene matches. This CDR3 comprises 14 residues. The CDR3 sequence: CASSFRPRGEEAFF. CDR3 coding DNA: TGTGCCAGCAGTTTCCGACCCAGGGGGGAGGAAGCTTTCTTT.

This clonotype came up a few times. The chain links TRBV24-1 to TRBJ1-2, with D perhaps matching TRBD1 (6 bases). With 4 bases removed from V and 6 bases from J, the gap between germline ends came to 11 bases. CDR3 length: 13 residues. CDR1 and CDR2 from the germline V gene are KGHDR and SFDVKD. DNA of the CDR3: TGTGCCACCAGTGACCAAGCAGGGGATGGCTACACCTTC. It is translated as CATSDQAGDGYTF.

This clonotype was picked up a small number of times. The chain couples TRBV5-1 to TRBJ1-2, with D uncertain. Per the germline V gene, CDR1 is SGHRS and CDR2 is YFSETQ. CDR3 length equals 13 residues. Trimming shortened V by 0 bases and J by 0 bases, and 3 bases separated the two germline ends. CDR3 sequence reads: CASSLEANYGYTF. CDR3 sequence (DNA): TGCGCCAGCAGCTTGGAGGCTAACTATGGCTACACCTTC.

The rearrangement links TRBV27 to TRBJ2-5; maybe TRBD1 (5 bases). The germline V and J ends were trimmed by 5 bases and 2 bases, with 12 bases remaining between them. The germline CDR1 and CDR2 sequences are MNHEY and SMNVEV (reference sequence). The CDR3 covers 14 residues. CDR3 in DNA: TGTGCCAGCAGTCAGCAGGGTAGGCAAGAGACCCAGTACTTC. Translation: CASSQQGRQETQYF.

The chain employs TRBV7-9 and TRBJ2-1, with 10 bases fitting TRBD1. In germline, CDR1 is SEHNR, CDR2 FQNEAQ (reference sequence). There are 17 residues in the CDR3. Unmatched junction bases numbered 9, after V lost 5 bases and J lost 2 bases. CDR3 DNA sequence: TGTGCCAGCAGCACGCGGACAGGGGGGAGTCCCTACAATGAGCAGTTCTTC. Protein product: CASSTRTGGSPYNEQFF.

This clonotype was observed a handful of times. This chain connects TRBV6-2 or TRBV6-3 to TRBJ2-5; unclear D gene. Trimming shortened V by 2 bases and J by 4 bases, and 5 bases separated the two germline ends. The CDR3 length is 12 residues. CDR1 and CDR2 from the germline V gene are MNHEY and SVGEGT. The CDR3 DNA sequence: TGTGCCAGCAGTTACGGGTTAGAGACCCAGTACTTC. Its translation: CASSYGLETQYF.

The V call is TRBV12-3 or TRBV12-4, the J call TRBJ1-5, with D possibly being TRBD1 (5 bases). The V end was cut by 2 bases, the J end by 1 base, with 9 bases between. The CDR3 totals 15 residues. The CDR3 coding sequence is TGTGCCAGCAGTTTACGGGGGAGAAGCAATCAGCCCCAGCATTTT. Protein: CASSLRGRSNQPQHF.

This clonotype was counted only a few times. The chain employs TRBV20-1 and TRBJ2-3; the D gene is possibly TRBD2 (5 bases). This CDR3 is built from 15 residues. Trimming pared 4 bases from V and 2 bases from J, leaving 16 bases between. CDR1 DFQATT and CDR2 SNEGSKA come from the germline V gene (reference sequence). Written as DNA, the CDR3 is TGCAGTGCTAAAAGAAACCTAGCTAACACAGATACGCAGTATTTT. It codes for CSAKRNLANTDTQYF.

The sample holds a few counts of this clonotype. The chain has TRBV12-3 or TRBV12-4 and TRBJ1-5, with D hard to call. The CDR3 is made up of 13 amino acids. Trimming cost V 1 base and J 9 bases, with 10 bases left between them. This chain's CDR3 is CASSLERSGPQHF. Written as DNA, the CDR3 is TGTGCCAGCAGTTTAGAGAGGTCCGGGCCCCAGCATTTT.

The sample holds a few counts of this clonotype. The CDR3 reads CASSSRPPQGVMPQYF. CDR3 nucleotide sequence: TGTGCCAGCAGCTCCCGCCCACCCCAAGGTGTGATGCCCCAGTATTTT. The genes are TRBV7-2 and TRBJ2-3, with unresolved D. This CDR3 has 16 amino acids. Germline assignment: CDR1 SGHTA and CDR2 FQGNSA. V lost 4 bases to trimming and J lost 12 bases, with 26 bases between them.

V gene TRBV6-4 combines with J gene TRBJ2-1; D call uncertain. CDR3 size: 15 residues. Between the trimmed V and J ends, which lost 3 bases and 1 base, there was a span of 10 bases. Germline loops: CDR1 MRHNA, CDR2 SNTAGT. The CDR3 reads CASSETPGSYNEQFF. As DNA, the CDR3 is TGTGCCAGCAGTGAAACGCCCGGGTCCTACAATGAGCAGTTCTTC.

This chain links TRBV5-5 with TRBJ1-1; the D is unclear. The V and J ends lost 0 bases and 1 base respectively, with 4 bases between them. CDR3 length: 13 amino acids. CDR1 and CDR2 from the germline V gene are SGHKS and YYEKEE (reference sequence). CDR3 coding DNA: TGTGCCAGCAGCTTGGTCTCGAACACTGAAGCTTTCTTT. Amino acids: CASSLVSNTEAFF. Looking up the rest from reference TRBV5-5 and TRBJ1-1 gives the full variable domain: DAGVTQSPTHLIKTRGQQVTLRCSPISGHKSVSWYQQVLGQGPQFIFQYYEKEERGRGNFPDRFSARQFPNYSSELNVNALLLGDSALYLCASSLVSNTEAFFGQGTRLTVV.

The chain is built from TRBV7-8 and TRBJ2-7; D is undetermined. This CDR3 is 15 amino acids long. V lost 3 bases and J 4 bases, leaving 16 bases between the germline ends. The germline V gene has CDR1 SGHVS and CDR2 FQNEAQ. The CDR3 DNA is TGTGCCAGCAGCTTTGCTCCCCAGGATTGGTACGAGCAGTACTTC. Its translation is CASSFAPQDWYEQYF.

The rearrangement uses TRBV10-3 and TRBJ1-1; 7 nucleotides match TRBD1. J lost 6 bases, V lost 4 bases, and 8 bases had no gene match. Germline V CDR1 and CDR2: ENHRY, SYGVKD. There are 14 residues in the CDR3. The CDR3 sequence is CAISGKIGTAEAFF. CDR3 in DNA: TGTGCCATCAGTGGAAAAATCGGGACAGCTGAAGCTTTCTTT.